This T cell receptor beta chain was found in a study of cytomegalovirus exposure and HLA in healthy donors (dated by TCRdb to about 2017). Background on the whole study: An earlier analysis of a few hundred of the donors reported 250 to 350 Gb of sequence data and about 120 million unique TCR beta sequences obtained from 150 million to 200 million T cells. An early release covering roughly 600 HLA-typed donors comprised about 300 gigabases of sequencing data and roughly 85 million unique TCR sequences. Among the roughly 390 genotyped donors, roughly 80% belonged to the genetic ancestry cluster associated with self-reported Caucasian donors. The study aimed to test whether signatures of past pathogen exposure could be identified by cataloging public T cell receptors. Using immunosequencing, the study profiled T cell repertoires from fewer than 850 subjects and related those repertoires to cytomegalovirus serostatus. In addition to the first cohort of 666 subjects, a separate validation cohort of approximately 110 different subjects was used. To predict cytomegalovirus infection status, the study brought together high-throughput TCR immunosequencing, statistical association of individual TCRs with disease status, and machine learning. In a later analysis, previously published TCR beta repertoires from roughly 710 donors were re-analyzed and high-resolution HLA genotyping was added so that TCR occurrence patterns could be studied. In the later analysis, no new phenotypic data were used to find candidate immune exposures; instead, reliance was placed on TCR beta sequences and their occurrence across donors. To decide whether each TCR beta V gene segment behaved as functional or pseudogenic, an earlier analysis of some 600 of the donors relied on high-throughput TCR beta sequencing. Donor age, sex, ethnicity and CMV serostatus were collected together with the repertoire data. A later genetic analysis used genome-wide SNP genotypes for about 65% of the 666 donors, treating that subset as a discovery cohort. All discovery cohort repertoires had been generated on a single sequencing platform. HLA typing included class I and class II loci at four-digit resolution. Typing coverage differed by locus: A, B, C, DRB1 and DQB1 were typed in about 620-630 donors, DQA1 in roughly 510, DPA1 in around 600, and DPB1 in approximately 450. A few DR-DQ haplotypes were handled as single units for association and clustering because linkage in the cohort was strong. Across 398 genotyped donors of the cohort, an average of about 250,000 unique TCR beta nucleotide sequences per donor were sequenced, and 15% to 20% of those sequences were non-productive. The paper's findings and limits, for the study overall: Because HLA typing was unavailable for some donors at each locus, only the typed subset was used in association tests. Roughly uniform sequencing depth across donors was assumed in presence/absence analyses, although this assumption may not hold. Strong co-occurrence of HLA alleles, especially DR and DQ, made assigning TCR associations to individual alleles difficult. The 87-base-pair reads could not distinguish some IMGT-functional V segments, including TRBV6-2 and TRBV6-3, so those segments were excluded. A group of highly shared sequence variants was considered likely to be a technical artifact of the sequencing pipeline. A further reported finding was that TCR beta sequences accurately predicted the HLA-A and HLA-B alleles for most subjects in the first cohort. Compared with equally common non-associated chains, HLA-associated TCR beta chains in a later analysis were more clonally expanded and had lower generation probabilities. Correlated functional status among segregating V segments might be attributable to linkage disequilibrium, but an unknown experimental factor could not be ruled out. According to a later analysis, most CMV-associated TCR beta chains appeared to be HLA-restricted, and the HLA associations seemed to be driven largely by CMV exposure. The classifier was reported to diagnose cytomegalovirus status with high specificity and sensitivity in both the original cohort and the validation cohort. CMV serostatus was the only immune exposure information available for the cohort. The study gave a list of 150 to 200 TCR beta chains associated with cytomegalovirus. At a false discovery rate of 0.05, a later analysis linked some 18,000 TCR beta sequences to specific HLA alleles. Across donors, most TCR sequences were observed very rarely, whereas some public TCRs were present in many individuals. The authors suggested that the approach could potentially be generalized to other disease states and immunological phenotypes. In a later analysis, the rate of TCR association differed among HLA loci, with DRB1 alleles having the most associated TCRs and HLA-C alleles having the fewest. Only TCR beta chains were sequenced in this cohort, and the absence of alpha or paired-chain data limited detectable features. In vitro tests confirmed that three of the cytomegalovirus-associated TCR beta chains recognize cytomegalovirus antigens. An association between a missense DCLRE1C variant and V-gene and J-gene trimming of TCR beta chains was found in a later genetic analysis and replicated in an independent cohort. According to a later genetic analysis, donors in an Asian-associated ancestry cluster had fewer N-insertions in productive TCRs than the approximately 710-donor mean. Broadly in line with IMGT annotations, most TCR beta V segments showed up in productive rearrangements about 87% or about 30% of the time in an earlier analysis of approximately 640 of the donors. In a later analysis, several top co-occurrence clusters were reported to appear linked to parvovirus B19, influenza, CMV and Epstein-Barr virus. Because counts were too low, around 18 rarely observed V segments, including chromosome 9 orphons, were left out of the earlier analysis of about 620 of the donors.

The cohort consisted of 650 to 850 healthy bone marrow donors. At the time of sampling, every cohort member was nominally healthy, though immune exposures that went unrecorded were likely present. The donor tested CMV seropositive and was one of the 289 seropositive cohort members. Each donor provided a peripheral blood sample, and peripheral blood mononuclear cells were used for TCR beta sequencing. Genomic DNA was extracted from the blood cell samples with the Qiagen DNeasy Blood Extraction Kit. The CDR3 runs 18 amino acids, cysteine and phenylalanine included. Just the 54-base CDR3 DNA is kept, in frame starting at base 1. The germline V gene yields SQVTM for CDR1 and ANQGSEA for CDR2. Germline trimming amounts to 2 bases on V and 2 bases on J, with 17 as the count of junction bases outside the gene matches. Regarding this clone: The clone's antigen remains unknown. Qualities for individual bases were not recorded, and no much larger clone is one base off.

Library generation was performed with the immunoSEQ multiplex PCR assay. For the multiplex PCR, a mixture combining 60 forward primers for TCR Vbeta segments and 13 reverse primers for TCR Jbeta segments was used. The CDR3 region of rearranged TCR beta genes was amplified from genomic DNA with a multiplex PCR assay. The amplified TCR beta libraries were sequenced on the Illumina HiSeq System as 87-base-pair reads. Per the original workflow: In a later analysis, tens of millions of unique TCR beta chains were counted across the roughly 670 repertoires, and approximately 9.9 million of these chains were shared by at least two donors. To remove PCR and sequencing errors, raw reads were error-corrected and collapsed into unique sequences using a nearest-neighbor algorithm that merged closely related sequences. CDR3 sequences were aligned to IMGT reference sequences to assign V, D and J gene segments. Each retained sequence needed at least a six-nucleotide match to both a V gene segment and a J gene segment. A rearrangement was called productive if the CDR3 had no stop codons and remained in frame with V and J, and every other rearrangement was called non-productive. CDR3 was defined according to IMGT convention as the region running from the second conserved V-encoded cysteine to the conserved J-encoded phenylalanine. The earlier analysis of about 640 of the donors excluded any sequence lacking an unambiguous match to a single V gene segment. In an earlier analysis of 587 of the donors, V segments were called functional above 56.7% productive rearrangements and were called segregating when the between-donor standard deviation exceeded 5%. To diagnose cytomegalovirus status from the catalog of TCR beta chain sequences, a statistical classification framework was built. In a later analysis, TCR nucleotide sequences were compared against IMGT/GENE-DB human TR gene sequences so that V and J genes could be assigned. A later analysis assigned CDR3 sequences and most-parsimonious VDJ recombination scenarios with the TCRdist pipeline. In a later analysis, every TCR beta chain was defined by the combination of its CDR3 amino acid sequence and its V-gene family, and reads without a unique V-gene family were dropped. In a later analysis, around 600 highly shared, low-generation-probability nucleotide sequences were removed to address suspected cross-contamination and a sequencing artifact. In a later analysis, a clonal expansion index for each public chain was calculated from normalized within-repertoire ranks of inferred template counts. In a later analysis, generation probabilities were computed with a VDJ recombination model fitted to out-of-frame rearrangements, and the resulting probabilities were checked against IGoR. A later analysis scored TCR-TCR, TCR-HLA and TCR-CMV co-occurrence with hypergeometric tests, applying a repertoire-size bias correction to TCR pairs. In a later analysis, false discovery rates were estimated by permuting HLA or CMV assignments 20 times. In a later analysis, co-occurring TCRs were grouped with DBSCAN, and TCRdist sequence similarity was added when clustering was performed within HLA-allele-positive subsets. Repertoires with fewer than 30,000 or more than 120,000 public chains were left out of co-occurrence clustering, as were five repertoires with anomalous nucleotide sharing. Imported from immuneACCESS, the table was reduced by TCRdb to in-frame sequences with V and J called. These copies leave out some clones; in studies compared against another copy, an unresolved V gene accounts for under half, and the cause of the remainder is not known. The V and J calls and clone size are taken from that table; D and trimming were inferred from the DNA. This sample holds over 150,000 clones; around 75% were observed only once. The biggest ten clones account for roughly 7.7% of the sample.

Sequenced sample: PBMCs. This TCR was recovered from a young man in good health and CMV-seropositive. The chain employs TRBV29-1 and TRBJ1-1; TRBD1 aligns with 7 central bases. The CDR3 region has the sequence CSVESPGGTVILNTEAFF. In nucleotides, the sequence is TGCAGCGTTGAATCCCCTGGGGGGACAGTGATACTTAACACTGAAGCTTTCTTT.